A selection of T cell receptor beta chains follows, all from one sample in a study of fetal regulatory T cell absence and autoimmunity. Measured with immunoSEQ multiplex PCR; TCRdb has only the in-frame clones, and not every one. The sample holds around 100,000 clones; about two thirds are singletons and the top ten take 1.5% to 2.5%. Sequences were obtained from pancreas tissue. Receptor source: a male donor with IPEX syndrome. The CDR3 runs from the conserved cysteine through the conserved F or W. Fields, in order: D gene, clone size, J gene, V gene, CDR3 DNA, CDR3 protein. The D gene is left open where the match is weak. Size values are once, few and many counts, or a class for expanded clones, and some rows have none.

>TRBD2|NA|TRBJ2-7|TRBV7-9
TGTGCCAGCAGCTTAATGTTACTAGCGGGGGGTACCTACGAGCAGTACTTC
CASSLMLLAGGTYEQYF
>NA|NA|TRBJ2-7|TRBV5-1
TGCGCCAGCAGCTTGGAGGGACTTTTCTACGAGCAGTACTTC
CASSLEGLFYEQYF
>NA|NA|TRBJ2-1|TRBV7-9
TGTGCCAGCAGCCCCTATGGACCCAATGAGCAGTTCTTC
CASSPYGPNEQFF
>TRBD1|NA|TRBJ2-5|TRBV4-1
TGCGCCAGCAGCCAAGAGCAGGGGGCGTGGGAGACCCAGTACTTC
CASSQEQGAWETQYF
>NA|few|TRBJ1-6|TRBV4-1
TGCGCCAGCAGCCAAGAGTGGCAGGGTAATTCACCCCTCCACTTT
CASSQEWQGNSPLHF
>NA|few|TRBJ2-7|TRBV10-3
TGTGCCATCAGTGACGGTGATGAGGGGTCCTACGAGCAGTACTTC
CAISDGDEGSYEQYF
>NA|NA|TRBJ2-5|TRBV4-1
TGCGCCAGCAGCCACGGGCGGGGAGAGACCCAGTACTTC
CASSHGRGETQYF
>NA|NA|TRBJ1-2|TRBV2
TGTGCCAGCAGTTTCGGCAGGGCCCTTTATGGCTACACCTTC
CASSFGRALYGYTF
>NA|NA|TRBJ2-3|TRBV7-8
TGTGCCAGCAGCTTAGGGATCCCCAACTCAGATACGCAGTATTTT
CASSLGIPNSDTQYF
>NA|NA|TRBJ1-2|TRBV13
TGTGCCAGCAGCTTAGCCAGGGACTATGGCTACACCTTC
CASSLARDYGYTF
>NA|NA|TRBJ2-1|TRBV29-1
TGCAGCGTTGAGGAAATAGATGGGTACGATGAGCAGTTCTTC
CSVEEIDGYDEQFF
>NA|NA|TRBJ2-7|TRBV5-1
TGCGCCAGCAGCTTGGGAGACAGCTCCTACGAGCAGTACTTC
CASSLGDSSYEQYF
>NA|NA|TRBJ1-1|TRBV7-9
TGTGCCAGCAGACAGGGCACTGAAGCTTTCTTT
CASRQGTEAFF
>NA|few|TRBJ1-2|TRBV5-4
TGTGCCAGCAGCACAGATAACTATGGCTACACCTTC
CASSTDNYGYTF
>TRBD2|NA|TRBJ2-3|TRBV29-1
TGCAGCGCCGAAGGGACTAGTTCTAGCACAGATACGCAGTATTTT
CSAEGTSSSTDTQYF
>NA|few|TRBJ1-1|TRBV6-5
TGTGCCAGCAGTTACTCGGGGGGCGGTAACACTGAAGCTTTCTTT
CASSYSGGGNTEAFF
>NA|once|TRBJ2-7|TRBV11-3
TGTGCCAGCAGCTTAGGTAGGGCACTTCCCTACGAGCAGTACTTC
CASSLGRALPYEQYF
>NA|few|TRBJ2-2|TRBV6-5
TGTGCCAGCAGTTACGGGGCGGAGAACACCGGGGAGCTGTTTTTT
CASSYGAENTGELFF